These 25 T cell receptor beta chains share one sample of origin, sequenced in a study of regulatory T cells in long-lasting Graves disease. Described time point: persistent/refractory GD, antithyroid drugs over 5 years with positive TRAb. The TCR library was made from RNA extracted from PBMCs. In building TCR beta libraries, iRepertoire HTBI primers were used together with Arm-PCR of CDR3 regions. TCRdb re-derived calls from the multiplex PCR reads in MiXCR, one entry per CDR3 protein. The sample shows some 450,000 distinct CDR3 sequences, 20% to 25% of them seen only once. The specimen comprised peripheral blood mononuclear cells (PBMCs), sampled when the disease was refractory, from a patient treated with antithyroid drugs. Receptors originate from a female donor with Graves disease.

This clonotype was recorded many times. The rearrangement links TRBV20-1 to TRBJ2-5, with TRBD1 matching over 7 bases. The CDR3 loop spans 14 amino acids. CDR1 DFQATT and CDR2 SNEGSKA come from the germline V gene (reference sequence). The V and J ends lost 2 bases and 2 bases, in that order; junction bases with no gene match: 5. The DNA of the CDR3 is TGCAGTGCTAGACCCGGGACAGCGCAAGAGACCCAGTACTTC. This translates into CSARPGTAQETQYF.

The chain recombines TRBV5-1 with TRBJ2-7; D could derive from TRBD1 or TRBD2 (5 bases each). The CDR3 sequence is 14 residues long. Per germline, CDR1 SGHRS and CDR2 YFSETQ. Trimming left V 4 bases short and J 0 bases short, with 11 bases between. The CDR3 reads CASSPEGNSYEQYF. DNA for the CDR3: TGCGCCAGCAGCCCCGAGGGGAACTCCTACGAGCAGTACTTC.

This clonotype has more than one count but fewer than ten. The chain uses TRBV29-1 and TRBJ1-1; D is unclear. The germline V and J ends were trimmed by 5 bases and 0 bases, with 7 bases remaining between them. CDR1 is SQVTM, CDR2 ANQGSEA, per germline. The CDR3 is 12 amino acids. CDR3 amino acids: CSVWVMNTEAFF. CDR3 in DNA: TGCAGCGTTTGGGTTATGAACACTGAAGCTTTCTTT. The entire variable domain, with the rest obtained from reference TRBV29-1 and TRBJ1-1, is as follows: SAVISQKPSRDICQRGTSLTIQCQVDSQVTMMFWYRQQPGQSLTLIATANQGSEATYESGFVIDKFPISRPNLTFSTLTVSNMSPEDSSIYLCSVWVMNTEAFFGQGTRLTVV.

Here the CDR3 reads CASSLTSGQLAGANVLTF. For the CDR3, the DNA is TGTGCCAGCAGCCTGACTAGCGGCCAATTAGCTGGGGCCAACGTCCTGACTTTC. The genes are TRBV5-6 and TRBJ2-6, with 9 positions matching TRBD2. The germline gives CDR1 SGHDT, CDR2 YYEEEE. V lost 4 bases and J lost 2; bases outside the gene matches: 10. The CDR3 is 18 amino acids.

This clonotype showed up just a few times. The chain carries TRBV30 and TRBJ1-2; no definite D call. V was clipped by 3 bases and J by 0 bases, with 8 bases between them. The CDR3 loop spans 13 amino acids. The V gene's germline CDR1 is GTSNPN and CDR2 SVGIG (reference sequence). The CDR3 sequence: CAWRENSNYGYTF. In nucleotides, the CDR3 is TGTGCCTGGAGGGAGAACTCTAACTATGGCTACACCTTC. The complete variable domain, with remaining parts taken from reference TRBV30 and TRBJ1-2, reads SQTIHQWPATLVQPVGSPLSLECTVEGTSNPNLYWYRQAAGRGLQLLFYSVGIGQISSEVPQNLSASRPQDRQFILSSKKLLLSDSGFYLCAWRENSNYGYTFGSGTRLTVV.

The chain recombines TRBV7-8 with TRBJ1-2; D perhaps matches TRBD1 (5 bases). V was shortened by 2 bases and J by 4 bases, with 20 bases between the two germline ends. The CDR3 sequence is 17 residues long. CDR1 SGHVS and CDR2 FQNEAQ come from the germline V gene. This CDR3 is CASSLRGGSVGLYGYTF. The DNA of the CDR3 is TGTGCCAGCAGCTTAAGGGGCGGTTCCGTCGGCCTCTATGGCTACACCTTC.

This clonotype has ten or more counts. V usage is TRBV7-8 and J usage is TRBJ1-4; TRBD1 aligns across 8 bases. The ends lost 5 bases at V and 7 bases at J; junction bases unmatched: 12. Germline CDR1 and CDR2: SGHVS and FQNEAQ. The CDR3 contains 16 residues. CDR3: CASSKTSGGWSEKLFF. DNA for the CDR3: TGTGCCAGCAGCAAAACGTCAGGGGGCTGGAGTGAAAAACTGTTTTTT.

This clonotype was seen a handful of times. The chain combines TRBV27 with TRBJ1-5; TRBD1 matches at 10 bases. CDR3 length: 15 amino acids. The germline V gene encodes CDR1 MNHEY and CDR2 SMNVEV (reference sequence). With V trimmed by 4 bases and J by 6 bases, 6 bases remained unmatched. The CDR3 bases are TGTGCCAGCAGTTCGGGACAGGGGAACCGTCAGCCCCAGCATTTT. The encoded protein is CASSSGQGNRQPQHF.

This clonotype was picked up many times. For the CDR3, the DNA is TGTGCCAGCAGCTTAGAGTTCGCCGGGGAGCTGTTTTTT. Translation gives CASSLEFAGELFF. This chain links TRBV11-2 with TRBJ2-2; D unresolved. There are 13 residues in the CDR3. CDR1 is SGHAT, CDR2 FQNNGV, per germline. Between the trimmed V and J ends, which lost 0 bases and 6 bases, there was a span of 5 bases.

This clonotype was detected ten times or more. The V and J genes are TRBV27 and TRBJ2-7, with 7 bases identical to TRBD1. The ends lost 5 bases at V and 1 base at J; junction bases unmatched: 5. Germline CDR1 is MNHEY and CDR2 is SMNVEV (reference sequence). The CDR3 runs 14 residues. The CDR3 loop reads CASSKQGWSYEQYF. CDR3 coding DNA: TGTGCCAGCAGTAAACAGGGGTGGTCCTACGAGCAGTACTTC.

This clonotype was seen only a few times. This chain links TRBV5-6 with TRBJ2-6; D gene ambiguous. CDR1 and CDR2 (germline): SGHDT, YYEEEE. V lost 0 bases to trimming and J lost 0 bases, with 10 bases between them. The CDR3 has 17 residues. The CDR3 loop is CASSLADGRSGANVLTF. DNA for the CDR3: TGTGCCAGCAGCTTGGCGGACGGACGCTCTGGGGCCAACGTCCTGACTTTC.

This clonotype appeared many times. The chain couples TRBV6-5 to TRBJ1-6; TRBD1 aligns across 8 bases. Trimming removed 2 bases from V and 7 bases from J; junction bases left unmatched: 4. Germline V CDR1 and CDR2: MNHEY, SVGAGI. The CDR3 loop spans 15 amino acids. Written as DNA, the CDR3 is TGTGCCAGCAGTTACGGACAGGGCCGGAATTCACCCCTCCACTTT. Its protein is CASSYGQGRNSPLHF.

This clonotype was counted only a few times. The V and J genes are TRBV29-1 and TRBJ1-1; 8 bases match TRBD1. V lost 7 bases and J lost 3; bases outside the gene matches: 13. Germline V gene data show CDR1 as SQVTM and CDR2 as ANQGSEA. The CDR3 spans 15 residues. As DNA, the CDR3 is TGCAGCGCTAAAAGGACAGGGAAATCAGACACTGAAGCTTTCTTT. Its translation is CSAKRTGKSDTEAFF.

The sample holds a few counts of this clonotype. This clone may be a read error of a much larger clone one base away. The CDR3 end shows no conserved phenylalanine or tryptophan, and so a read error is likely. This chain links TRBV2 with TRBJ1-1; TRBD1 might be the D (6 bases). This CDR3 has 15 amino acids. V shed 4 bases and J shed 4 bases, with 16 bases lying between them. Germline values: CDR1 SNHLY, CDR2 FYNNEI. DNA of the CDR3: TGTGCCAGCAGTGCCCGAGGGGGTGGCGGCACTGAAGCTTTCTCT. Its translation: CASSARGGGGTEAFS.

This clonotype was picked up many times. The chain combines TRBV2 with TRBJ1-4, with 9 bases that match TRBD1. The CDR3 contains 14 residues. CDR1 and CDR2 from the germline V gene are SNHLY and FYNNEI. Trimming took 4 bases from V and 5 from J; bases not matched to a gene: 2. The CDR3 sequence is CASSVGTGNEKLFF. For the CDR3, the DNA is TGTGCCAGCAGTGTCGGGACAGGGAATGAAAAACTGTTTTTT.

This clonotype was seen repeatedly, ten times or more. The V gene is TRBV25-1, the J gene TRBJ1-1; 7 bases fit TRBD1. Germline V gene sequence: CDR1 MGHDK, CDR2 SYGVNS. Trimming removed 2 bases from V and 5 bases from J; junction bases left unmatched: 8. This CDR3 comprises 15 residues. The CDR3 loop reads CASSETGAIRTEAFF. In nucleotides, the CDR3 is TGTGCCAGCAGTGAAACAGGGGCGATACGGACTGAAGCTTTCTTT.

This clonotype has a count of ten or more. This chain uses TRBV2 with TRBJ1-5; no reliable D call. Trimming pared 3 bases from V and 4 bases from J, leaving 16 bases between. Per the germline V gene, CDR1 is SNHLY and CDR2 is FYNNEI. The CDR3 has 16 amino acids. The DNA of the CDR3 is TGTGCCAGCAGTGACAGGACGGCCGTAGGAAATCAGCCCCAGCATTTT. It specifies CASSDRTAVGNQPQHF.

This clonotype was detected only a few times. The V and J genes are TRBV20-1 and TRBJ2-7, with 10 bases lining up with TRBD1. The CDR3 has 17 amino acids. V shed 0 bases and J 2 bases; nucleotides not matched to a gene: 10. The germline CDR1 and CDR2 sequences are DFQATT and SNEGSKA (reference sequence). As DNA, the CDR3 is TGCAGTGCTAGAGATCCGGGACAGGGGTTAGCTCCCTACGAGCAGTACTTC. As protein: CSARDPGQGLAPYEQYF.

The gene calls are TRBV9 and TRBJ1-1; D is uncertain. Germline V gene lookup returns CDR1 SGDLS and CDR2 YYNGEE. This CDR3 region has 15 residues. Trimming stripped 3 bases from V and 1 base from J, with 13 bases between. CDR3 DNA: TGTGCCAGCAGCGCGACCGAGTTGGGGAACACTGAAGCTTTCTTT. This sequence encodes CASSATELGNTEAFF. The full variable domain, with the rest looked up from reference TRBV9 and TRBJ1-1, is DSGVTQTPKHLITATGQRVTLRCSPRSGDLSVYWYQQSLDQGLQFLIQYYNGEERAKGNILERFSAQQFPDLHSELNLSSLELGDSALYFCASSATELGNTEAFFGQGTRLTVV.

This clonotype has at least ten counts. The chain links TRBV28 to TRBJ1-5, with a possible D match to TRBD1 (5 bases). Germline lookup yields CDR1 MDHEN and CDR2 SYDVKM. The CDR3 is 13 residues long. The V end was cut by 4 bases, the J end by 9 bases, with 13 bases between. The CDR3 nucleotides are TGTGCCAGCAGTTCTCAGGGCGGGGGGCCCCAGCATTTT. Protein sequence: CASSSQGGGPQHF.

A few counts support this clonotype. V and J are TRBV7-9 and TRBJ2-5, with 15 bases lining up with TRBD2. The CDR3 runs 17 residues. Per the germline V gene, CDR1 is SEHNR and CDR2 is FQNEAQ (reference sequence). The V gene end was trimmed by 5 bases and the J gene end by 5 bases; junction bases not matched to a gene: 9. Written as DNA, the CDR3 is TGTGCCAGCAGCGCAGGACTAGCGGGAGGGCCCTCGGAGACCCAGTACTTC. Encoded protein: CASSAGLAGGPSETQYF. Using reference TRBV7-9 and TRBJ2-5 for the parts outside the CDR3, the full variable domain is DTGVSQNPRHKITKRGQNVTFRCDPISEHNRLYWYRQTLGQGPEFLTYFQNEAQLEKSRLLSDRFSAERPKGSFSTLEIQRTEQGDSAMYLCASSAGLAGGPSETQYFGPGTRLLVL.

This clonotype was found many times. The chain links TRBV6-1 to TRBJ2-7, with TRBD1 identical over 7 bases. The germline gives CDR1 MNHNS, CDR2 SASEGT. The V segment lost 6 bases and the J segment 1 base; nucleotides outside the gene matches: 3. The CDR3 has 13 amino acids. The chain's CDR3 is CASREQGSYEQYF. In nucleotides, the CDR3 is TGTGCCAGCAGGGAACAGGGGTCCTACGAGCAGTACTTC.

This clonotype was observed a handful of times. The rearrangement joins TRBV28 to TRBJ2-5, with a tentative D call TRBD2 (6 bases). The CDR3 has 12 residues. Trimming took 11 bases from V and 7 from J, leaving 17 bases between them. Germline assignment: CDR1 MDHEN and CDR2 SYDVKM. The CDR3 nucleotides read TGTGCCTCGGGACTTCAAAGGGGGACCCAGTACTTC. This encodes CASGLQRGTQYF.

The table lists this clonotype with many counts. This chain joins TRBV12-3 or TRBV12-4 and TRBJ2-7; perhaps TRBD1 as D (5 bases). V lost 3 bases and J 3 bases, leaving 12 bases between the germline ends. The CDR3 sequence is 14 residues long. The CDR3 reads CASSFLGVVYEQYF. The DNA of the CDR3 is TGTGCCAGCAGTTTCTTAGGGGTCGTCTACGAGCAGTACTTC.

CDR3 loop: CASSPRPTYNEQFF. DNA for the CDR3: TGCGCCAGCAGCCCAAGACCTACATACAATGAGCAGTTCTTC. The V and J genes are TRBV5-1 and TRBJ2-1, with D unclear. CDR1 and CDR2 from the germline V gene are SGHRS and YFSETQ. V lost 4 bases, J lost 4 bases, and 12 bases lay in between. CDR3 size: 14 residues.